These T cell receptor beta chains were read from a single sample in a study of blood T cells in healthy people across ages. MiXCR, run by TCRdb on the 5' RACE reads, gives a single entry per CDR3 protein. Of 1.5 million or so distinct CDR3 sequences in the sample, roughly 40% are singletons; the top ten hold 7.9%. Sequenced: blood. These receptors were obtained from a woman aged 18-35 years in good health. CDR3s include the opening cysteine and the closing phenylalanine or tryptophan. Each record gives: CDR3 length, clone size, D gene, V gene, J gene, CDR3 DNA, CDR3 protein. The D gene is left open where the match is weak. Only part of the rows carry a size: once, few, many, or a class if the clone is expanded.

>14|once|-|TRBV3-1|TRBJ2-7
TGTACCAGCAGCCAAACGGGAGTGCTCTACGAGCAGTACTTC
CTSSQTGVLYEQYF
>16|-|-|TRBV7-9|TRBJ1-4
TGTGCCAGCAGCCGTTCCGGGAGGGGGACTAATGAAAAACTGTTTTTT
CASSRSGRGTNEKLFF
>16|few|TRBD2|TRBV9|TRBJ2-1
TGTGCCAGCAGCGTTCCAGCGGGGTACTCCTACAATGAGCAGTTCTTC
CASSVPAGYSYNEQFF
>13|few|-|TRBV7-3|TRBJ2-3
TGTGCCAGCAGCTCGGTTGGGGGGGATACGCAGTATTTT
CASSSVGGDTQYF
>14|many|-|TRBV12-3/TRBV12-4|TRBJ2-7
TGTGCCAGCAGTAGAGAGGGGAGCTCCTACGAGCAGTACTTC
CASSREGSSYEQYF
>14|-|TRBD2|TRBV27|TRBJ2-1
TGTGCCAGCAGACAACTAGCGGGAAGTAATGAGCAGTTCTTC
CASRQLAGSNEQFF
>13|few|-|TRBV6-5|TRBJ2-7
TGTGCCAGCAGCCAGACAGAGAACTACGAGCAGTACTTC
CASSQTENYEQYF
>15|-|TRBD1|TRBV27|TRBJ1-1
TGTGCCAGCAGGATTCGGCAGGGGGCAGGTGCTGAAGCTTTCTTT
CASRIRQGAGAEAFF
>14|-|TRBD1|TRBV27|TRBJ2-5
TGTGCCAGCAGTAACTCCGGGACAGGGCCAGGGGAGTACTTC
CASSNSGTGPGEYF
>16|-|TRBD1|TRBV10-3|TRBJ1-2
TGTGCCATCAGTGTGGACAGGGACCCTACCCAGGGGGGCTACACCTTC
CAISVDRDPTQGGYTF
>13|-|-|TRBV5-1|TRBJ2-3
TGCGCCAGCAGCTTGAATGATGAGGGTACGCAGTATTTT
CASSLNDEGTQYF
>14|-|TRBD1|TRBV6-6|TRBJ2-7
TGTGCCCCATGGGGACAGGGTTTCTCCTACGAGCAGTACTTC
CAPWGQGFSYEQYF
>20|few|TRBD1|TRBV4-1|TRBJ2-4
TGCGCCAGCAGCCAACGGGCAGGGACAGACACCTTGGGAGCCAAAAACATTCAGTACTTC
CASSQRAGTDTLGAKNIQYF
>15|-|TRBD2|TRBV20-1|TRBJ2-1
TGCAGTGCTAGAAACAGCGGGGGGGTCGGGAATGAGCAGTTCTTC
CSARNSGGVGNEQFF
>16|-|-|TRBV2|TRBJ1-3
TGTGCCAGCAGCAACCTGGGACAAATCTCTGGAAACACCATATATTTT
CASSNLGQISGNTIYF
>13|few|-|TRBV29-1|TRBJ2-3
TGCAGCGTTGGCCGGGGGATCACAGATACGCAGTATTTT
CSVGRGITDTQYF
>17|-|-|TRBV3-1|TRBJ2-5
TGTGCCAGCAGCCAAGATTTCAGCTACGGCTACCAAGAGACCCAGTACTTC
CASSQDFSYGYQETQYF
>17|-|TRBD2|TRBV4-1|TRBJ2-3
TGCGCCAGCAGCCGACCCCTTCGGGAGGGCGATCCAGATACGCAGTATTTT
CASSRPLREGDPDTQYF
>17|-|-|TRBV20-1|TRBJ2-1
TGCAGTGCTAGGCTGGGGGACGCTTTCAGCTCCTACAATGAGCAGTTCTTC
CSARLGDAFSSYNEQFF